Presented here are 20 T cell receptor beta chains from one specimen sequenced in a study of CD4 T cells in relation to SARS-CoV-2 and coronaviruses. The unexposed donors gave CD4+ T cells in about 2010-2019, prior to COVID-19. After approximately 10 days of culture, CD4+ T cells were isolated. This table comes from immunoSEQ multiplex PCR, and its TCRdb copy is limited to in-frame clones, with some not included. Among roughly 16,000 clones, around four fifths were seen once, and the ten largest hold about 41%. These receptors' targets are unknown. The sequencing sample was made of CD4+ T cells from PBMCs, cultured in vitro. Receptors were obtained from a human donor in good health.

This clone appeared a few times. The chain is built from TRBV3-1 (or the pseudogene TRBV3-2) and TRBJ1-4, with unresolved D. Trimming took 3 bases from V and 10 from J, leaving 15 bases between them. The CDR3 has 14 residues. CDR1 LGHDT and CDR2 YNNKEL come from the germline V gene (reference sequence). In DNA form, the CDR3 reads TGTGCCAGCAGCCATCCCCAACCGGGGTCAAAACTGTTTTTT. Protein product: CASSHPQPGSKLFF.

V and J are TRBV7-2 and TRBJ2-2; a possible D gene is TRBD1 (5 bases). Germline V gene data show CDR1 as SGHTA and CDR2 as FQGNSA. The CDR3 is 14 residues long. Trimming cost V 5 bases and J 6 bases, with 13 bases left between them. CDR3 sequence reads: CASSKTVTPGELFF. CDR3 sequence (DNA): TGTGCCAGCAGCAAGACAGTCACCCCCGGGGAGCTGTTTTTT.

The rearrangement links TRBV4-2 to TRBJ2-1; 9 bases map to TRBD2. V shed 1 base, J shed 5 bases, and the junction held 12 bases outside the gene matches. CDR1 and CDR2 from the germline V gene are LGHNA and YNFKEQ. CDR3 length: 18 residues. This chain's CDR3 is CASSQAPFLAGDHNEQFF. DNA of the CDR3: TGTGCCAGCAGCCAAGCCCCCTTCTTAGCGGGAGACCACAATGAGCAGTTCTTC.

J is TRBJ2-7 and V is TRBV24-1; a weak D match, TRBD2 (6 bases). V was shortened by 4 bases and J by 9 bases, with 18 bases between the two germline ends. Germline-derived CDR1 and CDR2 are KGHDR and SFDVKD. The CDR3 has 14 residues. The CDR3 DNA follows: TGTGCCACCAGTGACGGGAGACCCCAAATCCGGCAGTACTTC. Translating it yields CATSDGRPQIRQYF.

The J gene is TRBJ1-5, the V gene TRBV21-1; the DNA was not compared with TRBD1, the D call given in the table. TRBV21-1 is a documented pseudogene. This CDR3 spans 16 amino acids. The chain's CDR3 is CASSSGKGGGNQPQHF. In nucleotides, the CDR3 is TGTGCCAGCAGCAGCGGTAAAGGGGGCGGCAATCAGCCCCAGCATTTT.

The CDR3 loop reads CSASAGGGSNQPQHF. The DNA of the CDR3 is TGCAGTGCTAGTGCAGGGGGCGGGAGCAATCAGCCCCAGCATTTT. The chain employs TRBV20-1 and TRBJ1-5; TRBD1 aligns across 8 bases. J gave up 1 base and V 3 bases, and 5 bases lay outside the gene matches. Per the germline V gene, CDR1 is DFQATT and CDR2 is SNEGSKA (reference sequence). The CDR3 totals 15 residues.

CDR3: CASSLSTGLGAQFF. In nucleotides, the CDR3 is TGTGCCAGCAGTTTATCGACGGGACTAGGCGCCCAGTTCTTC. The chain is built from TRBV27 and TRBJ2-1, with 8 nucleotides matching TRBD2. This CDR3 has 14 residues. The V gene's germline CDR1 is MNHEY and CDR2 SMNVEV (reference sequence). With V trimmed by 0 bases and J by 13 bases, 8 bases remained unmatched.

J is TRBJ2-3 and V is TRBV9; maybe TRBD2 (6 bases). CDR1 is SGDLS, CDR2 YYNGEE, per germline. This CDR3 spans 17 amino acids. V was clipped by 0 bases and J by 3 bases, with 17 bases between them. In DNA, the CDR3 is TGTGCCAGCAGCGTAGAGCCCCCGACTAGTAAGACAGATACGCAGTATTTT. Protein sequence: CASSVEPPTSKTDTQYF.

This sequence joins TRBV6-5 and TRBJ1-1, with a weak D call TRBD1 (5 bases). V lost 5 bases and J 4 bases, leaving 17 bases between the germline ends. The germline V gene encodes CDR1 MNHEY and CDR2 SVGAGI. This CDR3 comprises 15 residues. The chain's CDR3 is CASSLQAGSGTEAFF. The CDR3 coding sequence is TGTGCCAGCAGTCTGCAGGCAGGGAGTGGCACTGAAGCTTTCTTT.

V usage is TRBV5-6 and J usage is TRBJ2-7; D possibly corresponds to TRBD1 (6 bases). Trimming stripped 3 bases from V and 5 bases from J, with 18 bases between. The CDR3 has 15 amino acids. In germline, CDR1 is SGHDT, CDR2 YYEEEE. DNA for the CDR3: TGTGCCAGCAGCTCCTTTAGCAGGGGCATTGACGAGCAGTACTTC. Translation gives CASSSFSRGIDEQYF.

This chain joins TRBV24-1 and TRBJ2-3, with TRBD2 matching 8 bases. The CDR3 totals 14 residues. Germline V gene sequence: CDR1 KGHDR, CDR2 SFDVKD. J was trimmed by 2 bases and V by 8 bases; bases with no gene match: 5. The CDR3 region has the DNA TGTGCCACCAAACAAGCGGGGGACACAGATACGCAGTATTTT. This codes for CATKQAGDTDTQYF.

V and J are TRBV5-1 and TRBJ1-1; no clear D. The length of the CDR3 is 15 residues. Trimming pared 0 bases from V and 2 bases from J, leaving 11 bases between. Germline CDR1 and CDR2: SGHRS and YFSETQ. CDR3 amino acids: CASSLVGRSNTEAFF. In nucleotides, the CDR3 is TGCGCCAGCAGCTTGGTTGGCAGGTCTAACACTGAAGCTTTCTTT.

The chain couples TRBV5-6 to TRBJ1-2, with a possible D match to TRBD1 (6 bases). Trimming took 0 bases from V and 2 from J, leaving 11 bases between them. The CDR3 extends over 15 amino acids. Germline V CDR1 and CDR2: SGHDT, YYEEEE. CDR3: CASSLAQGSNYGYTF. DNA for the CDR3: TGTGCCAGCAGCTTGGCACAGGGATCCAACTATGGCTACACCTTC.

V usage is TRBV6-1 and J usage is TRBJ1-1; D is unclear. The CDR3 extends over 16 amino acids. The V end was cut by 4 bases, the J end by 0 bases, with 15 bases between. In germline, CDR1 is MNHNS, CDR2 SASEGT. The CDR3 region has the DNA TGTGCCAGCAGTGCGGGTATAGGGATAATGAACACTGAAGCTTTCTTT. Translated, it gives CASSAGIGIMNTEAFF.

The chain joins TRBV9 to TRBJ2-1; D unresolved. V lost 0 bases to trimming and J lost 8 bases, with 12 bases between them. This CDR3 is 14 amino acids long. Germline CDR1 is SGDLS and CDR2 is YYNGEE. The CDR3 DNA reads as TGTGCCAGCAGCGTAGGGGATTCGTCCGATGAGCAGTTCTTC. Residues: CASSVGDSSDEQFF.

The chain carries TRBV6-1 and TRBJ2-1; TRBD1 agrees at 7 bases. CDR1 is MNHNS, CDR2 SASEGT, per germline. V lost 2 bases, J lost 3 bases, and 4 bases stayed unmatched. The CDR3 extends over 15 amino acids. The CDR3 spells CASSELAGGYNEQFF. For the CDR3, the DNA is TGTGCCAGCAGTGAATTGGCAGGGGGCTACAATGAGCAGTTCTTC.

The chain carries TRBV30 and TRBJ2-5, with 7 bases that match TRBD1. J gave up 5 bases and V 3 bases, and 6 bases lay outside the gene matches. The CDR3 runs 13 residues. Germline V lookup: CDR1 GTSNPN, CDR2 SVGIG (reference sequence). In nucleotides, the CDR3 is TGTGCCTGGAGGGGGACGGACAGGGAGACCCAGTACTTC. Translated: CAWRGTDRETQYF.

The rearrangement links TRBV11-3 to TRBJ2-3, with D perhaps TRBD2 (5 bases). The CDR3 runs 13 residues. Germline V lookup: CDR1 SGHNT, CDR2 YENEEA. Trimming took off 4 bases at V and 5 bases at J, with 10 bases between the two ends. This CDR3 reads CASSSGEVDTQYF. Written as DNA, the CDR3 is TGTGCCAGCAGCTCCGGGGAAGTAGATACGCAGTATTTT.

This chain links TRBV6-2 or TRBV6-3 with TRBJ2-7; weak D call: TRBD1 (6 bases). The germline V gene has CDR1 MNHEY and CDR2 SVGEGT. The CDR3 sequence is 12 residues long. V was cut by 2 bases and J by 4 bases, with 6 bases left in between. The CDR3 reads CASSYQGYEQYF. The CDR3 bases are TGTGCCAGCAGTTACCAGGGGTACGAGCAGTACTTC.

This clone occurred once. The V call is TRBV27, the J call TRBJ2-6; D remains unclear. V was clipped by 3 bases and J by 0 bases, with 18 bases between them. The CDR3 totals 19 residues. Germline values: CDR1 MNHEY, CDR2 SMNVEV (reference sequence). The CDR3 DNA is TGTGCCAGCAGTTTTCGCGGATCTGCCCCATCCTCTGGGGCCAACGTCCTGACTTTC. Translating it yields CASSFRGSAPSSGANVLTF.